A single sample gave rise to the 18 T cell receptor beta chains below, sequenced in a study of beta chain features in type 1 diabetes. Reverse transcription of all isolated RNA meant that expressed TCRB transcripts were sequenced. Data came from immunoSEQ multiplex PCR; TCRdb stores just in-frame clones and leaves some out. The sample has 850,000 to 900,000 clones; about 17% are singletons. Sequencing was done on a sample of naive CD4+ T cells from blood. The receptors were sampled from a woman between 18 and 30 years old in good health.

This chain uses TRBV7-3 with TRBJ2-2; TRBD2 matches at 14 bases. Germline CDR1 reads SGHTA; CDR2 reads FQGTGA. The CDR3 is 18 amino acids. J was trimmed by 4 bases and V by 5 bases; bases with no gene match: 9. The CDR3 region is CASSPSTSGRVATGELFF. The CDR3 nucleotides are TGTGCCAGCAGCCCTTCGACTAGCGGGAGGGTGGCCACCGGGGAGCTGTTTTTT.

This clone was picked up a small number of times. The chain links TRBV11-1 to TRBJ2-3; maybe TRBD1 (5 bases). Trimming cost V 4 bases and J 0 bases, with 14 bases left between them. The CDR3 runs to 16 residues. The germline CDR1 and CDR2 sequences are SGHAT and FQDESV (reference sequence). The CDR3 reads CASSYRQTASTDTQYF. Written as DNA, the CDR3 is TGTGCCAGCAGCTATCGACAGACCGCTAGCACAGATACGCAGTATTTT.

CDR3 region: CASSLGPSGNEKLFF. As DNA, the CDR3 is TGTGCCAGCAGCTTAGGCCCCTCGGGTAATGAAAAACTGTTTTTT. V gene TRBV7-9 combines with J gene TRBJ1-4; D is unresolved. V gave up 1 base and J gave up 4 bases, with 10 bases separating them. CDR1 is SEHNR and CDR2 is FQNEAQ in the germline V gene (reference sequence). The CDR3 length is 15 residues.

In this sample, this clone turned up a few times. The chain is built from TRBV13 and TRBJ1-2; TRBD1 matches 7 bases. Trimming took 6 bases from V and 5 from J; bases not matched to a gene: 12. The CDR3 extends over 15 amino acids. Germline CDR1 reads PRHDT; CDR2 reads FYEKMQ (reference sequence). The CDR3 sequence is CASRSYRGGRYGYTF. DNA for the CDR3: TGTGCCAGCAGATCCTACAGGGGCGGTCGATATGGCTACACCTTC.

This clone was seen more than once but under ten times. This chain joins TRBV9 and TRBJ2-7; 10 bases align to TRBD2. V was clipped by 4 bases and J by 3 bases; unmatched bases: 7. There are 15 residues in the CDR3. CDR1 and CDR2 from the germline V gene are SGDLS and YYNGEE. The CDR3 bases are TGTGCCAGCAGCTTAGGACTAGCGGAGATCTACGAGCAGTACTTC. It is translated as CASSLGLAEIYEQYF.

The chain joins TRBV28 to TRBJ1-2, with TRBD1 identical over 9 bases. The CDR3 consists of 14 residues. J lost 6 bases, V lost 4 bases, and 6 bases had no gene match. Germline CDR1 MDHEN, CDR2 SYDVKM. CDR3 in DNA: TGTGCCAGCAGTTCACCAGGACAGGGGAATGGCTACACCTTC. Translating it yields CASSSPGQGNGYTF.

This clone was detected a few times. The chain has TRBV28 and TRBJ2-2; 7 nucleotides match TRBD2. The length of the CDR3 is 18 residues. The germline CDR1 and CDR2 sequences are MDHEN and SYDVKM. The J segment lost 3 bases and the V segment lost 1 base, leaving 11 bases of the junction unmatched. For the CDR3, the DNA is TGTGCCAGCAGTTTATATTACCAGACGGGAGGTTACACCGGGGAGCTGTTTTTT. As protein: CASSLYYQTGGYTGELFF.

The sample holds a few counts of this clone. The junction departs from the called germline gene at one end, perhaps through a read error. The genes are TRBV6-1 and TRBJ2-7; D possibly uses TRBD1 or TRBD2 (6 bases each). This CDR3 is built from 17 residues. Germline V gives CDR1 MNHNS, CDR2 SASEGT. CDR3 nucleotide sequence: TGTGCCATCAGTGAGTCGATGATCGGCGGGACACTCTACGAGCAGTACTTC. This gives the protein CAISESMIGGTLYEQYF.

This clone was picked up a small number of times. CDR3: CSALQGIGLEQYF. CDR3 DNA: TGCAGCGCACTACAGGGGATTGGACTTGAGCAGTACTTC. The rearrangement uses TRBV29-1 and TRBJ2-7; TRBD1 aligns across 7 bases. Germline-derived CDR1 and CDR2 are SQVTM and ANQGSEA. J gave up 7 bases and V 7 bases, and 13 bases lay outside the gene matches. The CDR3 covers 13 residues.

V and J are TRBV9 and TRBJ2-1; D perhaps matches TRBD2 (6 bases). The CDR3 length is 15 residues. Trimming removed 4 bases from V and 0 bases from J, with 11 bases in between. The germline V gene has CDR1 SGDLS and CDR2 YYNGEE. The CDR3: CASSQAGSSYNEQFF. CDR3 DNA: TGTGCCAGCAGCCAAGCGGGTAGCTCCTACAATGAGCAGTTCTTC.

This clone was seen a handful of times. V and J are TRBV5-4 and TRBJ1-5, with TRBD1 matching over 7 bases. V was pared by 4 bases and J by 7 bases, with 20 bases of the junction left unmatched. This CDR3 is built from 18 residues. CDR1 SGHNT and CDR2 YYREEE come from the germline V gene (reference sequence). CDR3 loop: CASSRAEATGSTGQPQHF. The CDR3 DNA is TGTGCCAGCAGCCGAGCGGAAGCGACAGGGTCCACGGGCCAGCCCCAGCATTTT.

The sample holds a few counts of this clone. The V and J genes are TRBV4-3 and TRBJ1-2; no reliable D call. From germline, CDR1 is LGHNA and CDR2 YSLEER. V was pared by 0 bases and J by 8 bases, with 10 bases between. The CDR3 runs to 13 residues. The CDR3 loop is CASSQEFLAGYTF. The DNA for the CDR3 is TGCGCCAGCAGCCAAGAATTCTTGGCGGGCTACACCTTC.

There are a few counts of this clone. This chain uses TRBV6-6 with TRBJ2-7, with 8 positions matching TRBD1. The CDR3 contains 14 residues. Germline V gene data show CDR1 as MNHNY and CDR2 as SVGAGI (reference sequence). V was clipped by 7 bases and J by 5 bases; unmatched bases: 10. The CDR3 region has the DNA TGTGCCAGCACCACTTTGACAGGGGCCCACGAGCAGTACTTC. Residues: CASTTLTGAHEQYF.

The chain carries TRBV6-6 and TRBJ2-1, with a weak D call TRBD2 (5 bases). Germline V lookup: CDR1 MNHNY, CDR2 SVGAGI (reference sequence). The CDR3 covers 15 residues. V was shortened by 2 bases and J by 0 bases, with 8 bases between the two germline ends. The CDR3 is CASSYERPSYNEQFF. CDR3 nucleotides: TGTGCCAGCAGTTACGAGCGGCCCTCCTACAATGAGCAGTTCTTC.

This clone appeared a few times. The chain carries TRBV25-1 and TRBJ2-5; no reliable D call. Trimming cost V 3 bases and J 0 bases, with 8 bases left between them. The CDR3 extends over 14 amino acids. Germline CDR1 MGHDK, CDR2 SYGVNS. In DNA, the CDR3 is TGTGCCAGCAGTGATGTCGGAAACCAAGAGACCCAGTACTTC. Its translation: CASSDVGNQETQYF.

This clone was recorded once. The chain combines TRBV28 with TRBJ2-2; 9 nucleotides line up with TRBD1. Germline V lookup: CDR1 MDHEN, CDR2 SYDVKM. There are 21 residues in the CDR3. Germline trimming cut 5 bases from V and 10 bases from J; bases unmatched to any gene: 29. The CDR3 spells CASSVWRTGVTGSPSAMELFF. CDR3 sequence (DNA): TGTGCCAGCAGTGTTTGGCGGACAGGGGTGACGGGGAGTCCTTCTGCGATGGAGCTGTTTTTT.

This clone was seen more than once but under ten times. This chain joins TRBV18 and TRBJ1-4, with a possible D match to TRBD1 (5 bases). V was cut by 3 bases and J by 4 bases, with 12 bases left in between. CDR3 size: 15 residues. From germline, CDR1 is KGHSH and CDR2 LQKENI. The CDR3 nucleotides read TGTGCCAGCTCACCCGACAGAGGAAATAATGAAAAACTGTTTTTT. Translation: CASSPDRGNNEKLFF.

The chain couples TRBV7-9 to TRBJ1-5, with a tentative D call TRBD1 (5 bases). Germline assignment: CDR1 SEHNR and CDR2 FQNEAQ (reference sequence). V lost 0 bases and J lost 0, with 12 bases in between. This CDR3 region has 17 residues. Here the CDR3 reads CASSLATDAYSNQPQHF. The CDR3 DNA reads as TGTGCCAGCAGCTTAGCGACAGACGCGTATAGCAATCAGCCCCAGCATTTT.